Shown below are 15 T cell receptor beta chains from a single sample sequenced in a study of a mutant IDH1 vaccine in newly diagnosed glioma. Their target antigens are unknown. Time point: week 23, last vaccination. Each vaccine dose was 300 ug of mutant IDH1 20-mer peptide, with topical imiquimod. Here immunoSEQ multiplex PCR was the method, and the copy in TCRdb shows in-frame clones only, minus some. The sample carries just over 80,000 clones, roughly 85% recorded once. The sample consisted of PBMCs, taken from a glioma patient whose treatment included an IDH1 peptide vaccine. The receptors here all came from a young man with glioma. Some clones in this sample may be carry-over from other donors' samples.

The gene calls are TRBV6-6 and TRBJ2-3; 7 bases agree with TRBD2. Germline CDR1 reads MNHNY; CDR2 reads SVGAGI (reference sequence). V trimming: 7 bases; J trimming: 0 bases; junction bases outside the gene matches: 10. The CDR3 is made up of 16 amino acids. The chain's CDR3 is CASTLTSGGSTDTQYF. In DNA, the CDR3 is TGTGCCAGCACCCTTACATCGGGGGGTAGCACAGATACGCAGTATTTT.

CDR3 in DNA: TGTGCCAGCAGCTTTTCGGACAGAGAGAACACTGAAGCTTTCTTT. Its translation is CASSFSDRENTEAFF. V and J are TRBV7-9 and TRBJ1-1; tentative D call: TRBD1 (6 bases). The germline gives CDR1 SEHNR, CDR2 FQNEAQ (reference sequence). V was trimmed by 3 bases and J by 1 base, leaving 12 bases between them. The CDR3 extends over 15 amino acids.

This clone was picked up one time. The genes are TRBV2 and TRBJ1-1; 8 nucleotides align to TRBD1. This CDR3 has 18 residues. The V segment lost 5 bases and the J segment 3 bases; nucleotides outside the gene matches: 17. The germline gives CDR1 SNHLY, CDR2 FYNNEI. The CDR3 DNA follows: TGTGCCAGCAGTTGGGACAGGAGCCTCCCCCGGAGTGACACTGAAGCTTTCTTT. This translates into CASSWDRSLPRSDTEAFF.

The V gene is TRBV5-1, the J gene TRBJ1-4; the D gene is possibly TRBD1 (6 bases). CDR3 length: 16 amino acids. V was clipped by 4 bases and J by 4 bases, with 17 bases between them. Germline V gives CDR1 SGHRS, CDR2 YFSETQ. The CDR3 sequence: CASSPRHGQFNEKLFF. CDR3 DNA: TGCGCCAGCAGCCCCCGGCATGGACAGTTTAATGAAAAACTGTTTTTT.

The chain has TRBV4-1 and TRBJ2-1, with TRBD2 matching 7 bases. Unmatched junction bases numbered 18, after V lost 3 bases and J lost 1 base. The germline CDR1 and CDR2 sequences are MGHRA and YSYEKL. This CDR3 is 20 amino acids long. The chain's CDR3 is CASSHTIKREAPGSYNEQFF. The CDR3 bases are TGCGCCAGCAGCCATACCATTAAGCGGGAAGCGCCAGGATCCTACAATGAGCAGTTCTTC.

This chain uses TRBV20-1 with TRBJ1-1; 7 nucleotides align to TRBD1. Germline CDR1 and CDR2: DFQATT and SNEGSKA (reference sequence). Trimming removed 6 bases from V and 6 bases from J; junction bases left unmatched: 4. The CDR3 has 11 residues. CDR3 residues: CSARQGPEAFF. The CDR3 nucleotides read TGCAGTGCCAGACAGGGCCCTGAAGCTTTCTTT.

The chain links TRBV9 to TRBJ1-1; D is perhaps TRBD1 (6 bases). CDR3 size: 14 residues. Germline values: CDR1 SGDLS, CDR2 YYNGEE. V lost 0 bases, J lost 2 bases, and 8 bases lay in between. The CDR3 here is CASSVAQGNTEAFF. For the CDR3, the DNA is TGTGCCAGCAGCGTAGCACAGGGAAACACTGAAGCTTTCTTT.

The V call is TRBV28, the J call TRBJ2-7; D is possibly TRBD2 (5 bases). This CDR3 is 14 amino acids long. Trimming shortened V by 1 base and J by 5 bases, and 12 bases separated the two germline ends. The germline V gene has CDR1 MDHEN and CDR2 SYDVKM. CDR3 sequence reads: CASSLFRDFHEQYF. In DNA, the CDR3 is TGTGCCAGCAGTTTATTTCGGGATTTCCACGAGCAGTACTTC.

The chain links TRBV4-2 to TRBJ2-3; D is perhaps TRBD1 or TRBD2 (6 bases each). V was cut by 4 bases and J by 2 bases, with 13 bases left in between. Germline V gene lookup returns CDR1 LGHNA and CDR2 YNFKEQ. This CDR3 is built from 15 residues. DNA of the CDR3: TGTGCCAGCAGCCGCGGGACACCGTACACAGATACGCAGTATTTT. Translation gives CASSRGTPYTDTQYF.

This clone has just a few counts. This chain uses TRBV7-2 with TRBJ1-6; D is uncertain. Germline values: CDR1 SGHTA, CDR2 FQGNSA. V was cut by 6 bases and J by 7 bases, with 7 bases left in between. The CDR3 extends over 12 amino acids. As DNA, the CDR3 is TGTGCCAGCAGTACCCGAAATTCACCCCTCCACTTT. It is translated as CASSTRNSPLHF.

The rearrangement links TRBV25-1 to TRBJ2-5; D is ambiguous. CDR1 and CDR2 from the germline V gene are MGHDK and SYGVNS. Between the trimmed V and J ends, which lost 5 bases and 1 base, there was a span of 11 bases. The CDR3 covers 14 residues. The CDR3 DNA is TGTGCCAGCAGTCGAAGAGAATCCCAAGAGACCCAGTACTTC. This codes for CASSRRESQETQYF.

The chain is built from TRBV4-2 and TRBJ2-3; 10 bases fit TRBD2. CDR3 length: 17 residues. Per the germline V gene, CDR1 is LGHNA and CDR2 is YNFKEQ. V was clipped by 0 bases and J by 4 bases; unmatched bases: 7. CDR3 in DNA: TGTGCCAGCAGCCAAGAACTAGCGGGGTTGATCGCAGATACGCAGTATTTT. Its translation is CASSQELAGLIADTQYF.

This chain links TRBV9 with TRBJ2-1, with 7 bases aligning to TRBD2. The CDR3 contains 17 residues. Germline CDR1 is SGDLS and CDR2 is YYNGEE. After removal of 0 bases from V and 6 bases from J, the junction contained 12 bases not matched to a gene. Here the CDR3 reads CASSVGLGGSPSNEQFF. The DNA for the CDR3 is TGTGCCAGCAGCGTAGGGTTGGGCGGGAGCCCCTCCAATGAGCAGTTCTTC. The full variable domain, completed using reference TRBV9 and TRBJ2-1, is DSGVTQTPKHLITATGQRVTLRCSPRSGDLSVYWYQQSLDQGLQFLIQYYNGEERAKGNILERFSAQQFPDLHSELNLSSLELGDSALYFCASSVGLGGSPSNEQFFGPGTRLTVL.

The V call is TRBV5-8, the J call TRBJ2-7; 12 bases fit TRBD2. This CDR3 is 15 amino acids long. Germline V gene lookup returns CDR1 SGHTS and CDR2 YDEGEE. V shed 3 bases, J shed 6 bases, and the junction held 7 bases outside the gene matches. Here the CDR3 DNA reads TGTGCCAGCAGCTACGGACTAGCGGGACTCGCCGAGCAGTACTTC. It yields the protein CASSYGLAGLAEQYF.

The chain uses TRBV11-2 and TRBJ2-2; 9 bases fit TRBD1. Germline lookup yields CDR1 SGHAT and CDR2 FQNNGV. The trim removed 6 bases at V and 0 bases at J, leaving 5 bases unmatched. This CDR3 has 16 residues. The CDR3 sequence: CASSRGTGPNTGELFF. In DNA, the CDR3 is TGTGCCAGCAGTCGCGGGACAGGGCCGAACACCGGGGAGCTGTTTTTT.